The 11 T cell receptor beta chains presented below share a single source sample, sequenced in a study of T cell changes during pregnancy in multiple sclerosis. Profiling relied on immunoSEQ multiplex PCR, and the TCRdb table lists in-frame clones only, not all of them. Of 57,000 or so clones in the sample, approximately 86% were seen once. Sequences were derived from peripheral blood, sampled in the first trimester of pregnancy. The receptors were gathered from a female donor with multiple sclerosis, enrolled in a pregnancy study.

The CDR3 region is CASSAWTGGNQPQHF. In nucleotides, the CDR3 is TGTGCCAGCAGCGCTTGGACAGGGGGAAATCAGCCCCAGCATTTT. The J gene is TRBJ1-5, the V gene TRBV9, with 10 bases lining up with TRBD1. The CDR3 contains 15 residues. J lost 4 bases, V lost 3 bases, and 4 bases had no gene match. Germline CDR1 reads SGDLS; CDR2 reads YYNGEE.

The chain couples TRBV6-1 to TRBJ2-3; the match to TRBD1 covers 9 bases. The CDR3 has 15 residues. Trimming took 7 bases from V and 6 from J; bases not matched to a gene: 11. In germline, CDR1 is MNHNS, CDR2 SASEGT. The CDR3: CASIVGDRASDTQYF. In nucleotides, the CDR3 is TGTGCCAGCATCGTAGGGGACAGGGCGTCCGATACGCAGTATTTT.

CDR3 region: CASSLGTSGRLRTKGREQYF. In DNA, the CDR3 is TGCGCCAGCAGCTTGGGGACTAGCGGGAGGCTCCGAACCAAGGGACGAGAGCAGTACTTC. The chain recombines TRBV5-1 with TRBJ2-7, with TRBD2 matching over 14 bases. The V segment lost 0 bases and the J segment 7 bases; nucleotides outside the gene matches: 18. The CDR3 is made up of 20 amino acids. CDR1 is SGHRS and CDR2 is YFSETQ in the germline V gene.

The chain recombines TRBV6-1 with TRBJ1-5; D may be TRBD1 (5 bases). Germline CDR1 is MNHNS and CDR2 is SASEGT. V shed 3 bases and J shed 1 base, with 13 bases lying between them. The CDR3 has 16 amino acids. This CDR3 reads CASSDRGGASNQPQHF. CDR3 nucleotides: TGTGCCAGCAGTGACCGGGGAGGGGCCAGCAATCAGCCCCAGCATTTT.

This chain links TRBV25-1 with TRBJ2-5; 7 nucleotides align to TRBD1. V trimming: 5 bases; J trimming: 3 bases; junction bases outside the gene matches: 6. This CDR3 is built from 14 residues. Germline CDR1 MGHDK, CDR2 SYGVNS. The CDR3 protein is CASSTGTEKETQYF. The CDR3 bases are TGTGCCAGCAGTACCGGGACAGAAAAAGAGACCCAGTACTTC.

This clone has a handful of counts. V usage is TRBV7-9 and J usage is TRBJ1-5, with D uncertain. The CDR3 runs to 14 residues. Germline CDR1 is SEHNR and CDR2 is FQNEAQ (reference sequence). V was trimmed by 5 bases and J by 0 bases, leaving 8 bases between them. CDR3 DNA sequence: TGTGCCAGCAGCGAGCGGGGTAGCAATCAGCCCCAGCATTTT. It codes for CASSERGSNQPQHF.

The chain uses TRBV5-6 and TRBJ1-4, with D hard to call. The V gene's germline CDR1 is SGHDT and CDR2 YYEEEE. This CDR3 has 14 residues. Between the trimmed V and J ends, which lost 1 base and 7 bases, there was a span of 11 bases. The CDR3 protein is CASSLSVHTEKLFF. The CDR3 region has the DNA TGTGCCAGCAGCTTGTCAGTCCATACTGAAAAACTGTTTTTT.

The genes are TRBV7-9 and TRBJ2-2; D ambiguous. V dropped 1 base and J dropped 0 bases, with 12 bases sitting between them. Germline lookup yields CDR1 SEHNR and CDR2 FQNEAQ (reference sequence). The CDR3 is made up of 17 amino acids. This CDR3 is CASSLEVGRSNTGELFF. The CDR3 nucleotides are TGTGCCAGCAGCTTAGAAGTGGGCAGATCGAACACCGGGGAGCTGTTTTTT.

This clone was counted between two and nine times. The rearrangement joins TRBV5-6 to TRBJ2-7, with D uncertain. V lost 0 bases, J lost 0 bases, and 10 bases lay in between. Germline CDR1 is SGHDT and CDR2 is YYEEEE. This CDR3 has 15 amino acids. CDR3 in DNA: TGTGCCAGCAGCTTGGGAGACTTCAGCTCCTACGAGCAGTACTTC. Protein sequence: CASSLGDFSSYEQYF.

This sequence joins TRBV7-8 and TRBJ1-1; D unresolved. The ends were cut back, 7 bases at V and 4 bases at J, with 16 bases in the middle. The V gene's germline CDR1 is SGHVS and CDR2 FQNEAQ. The CDR3 is made up of 14 amino acids. The CDR3 spells CASTLGKSGTEAFF. CDR3 sequence (DNA): TGTGCCAGCACCTTGGGCAAAAGTGGCACTGAAGCTTTCTTT.

The rearrangement uses TRBV30 and TRBJ2-3; 7 bases agree with TRBD1. The CDR3 has 15 amino acids. With 4 bases clipped from V and 2 bases from J, the junction kept 9 bases outside the gene matches. In germline, CDR1 is GTSNPN, CDR2 SVGIG (reference sequence). The CDR3 region has the DNA TGTGCCTGGACCGAACGGGACAGATACACAGATACGCAGTATTTT. Protein sequence: CAWTERDRYTDTQYF.